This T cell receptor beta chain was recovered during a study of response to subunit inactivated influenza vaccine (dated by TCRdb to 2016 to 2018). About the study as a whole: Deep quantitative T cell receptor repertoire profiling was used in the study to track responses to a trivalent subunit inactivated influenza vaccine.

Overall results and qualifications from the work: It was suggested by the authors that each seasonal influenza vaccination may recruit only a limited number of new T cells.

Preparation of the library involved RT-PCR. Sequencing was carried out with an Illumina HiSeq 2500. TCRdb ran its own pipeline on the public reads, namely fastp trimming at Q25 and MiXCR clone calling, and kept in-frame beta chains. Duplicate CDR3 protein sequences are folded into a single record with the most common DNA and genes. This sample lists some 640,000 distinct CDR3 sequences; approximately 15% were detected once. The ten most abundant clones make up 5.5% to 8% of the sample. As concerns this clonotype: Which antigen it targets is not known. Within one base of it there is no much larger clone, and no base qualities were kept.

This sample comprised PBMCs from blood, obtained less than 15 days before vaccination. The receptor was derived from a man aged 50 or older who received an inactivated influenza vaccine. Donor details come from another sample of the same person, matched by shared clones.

The DNA is TGTGCCAGCAGCACGGGGCGGGACAGAGGGGACATGCAGTATTTT. This is translated as CASSTGRDRGDMQYF. The chain joins TRBV7-9 to TRBJ2-3, with TRBD1 perhaps the D gene, on 7 matching bases. From a lookup of the germline V gene (reference sequence), CDR1 and CDR2 are SEHNR and FQNEAQ. Trimming costs V 5 bases and J 11 bases, and their ends lie 23 bases apart. Counted from cysteine to phenylalanine, this CDR3 has 15 amino acids. Just the 45-base CDR3 DNA is kept, in frame starting at base 1.